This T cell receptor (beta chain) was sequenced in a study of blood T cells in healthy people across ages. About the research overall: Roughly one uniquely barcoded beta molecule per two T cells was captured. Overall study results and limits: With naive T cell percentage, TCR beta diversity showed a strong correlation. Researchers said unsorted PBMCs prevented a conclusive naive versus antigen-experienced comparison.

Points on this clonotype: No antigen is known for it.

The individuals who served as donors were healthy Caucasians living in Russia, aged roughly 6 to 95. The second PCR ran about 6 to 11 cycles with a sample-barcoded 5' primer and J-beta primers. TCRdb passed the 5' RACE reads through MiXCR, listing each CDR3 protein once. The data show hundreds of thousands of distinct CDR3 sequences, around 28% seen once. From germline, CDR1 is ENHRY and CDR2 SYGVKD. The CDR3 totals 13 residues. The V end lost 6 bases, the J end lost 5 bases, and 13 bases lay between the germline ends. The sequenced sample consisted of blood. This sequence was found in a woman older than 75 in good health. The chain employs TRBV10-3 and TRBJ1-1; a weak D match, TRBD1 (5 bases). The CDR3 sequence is CAISHERGTEAFF. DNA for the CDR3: TGTGCCATCAGCCATGAACGGGGGACTGAAGCTTTCTTT.